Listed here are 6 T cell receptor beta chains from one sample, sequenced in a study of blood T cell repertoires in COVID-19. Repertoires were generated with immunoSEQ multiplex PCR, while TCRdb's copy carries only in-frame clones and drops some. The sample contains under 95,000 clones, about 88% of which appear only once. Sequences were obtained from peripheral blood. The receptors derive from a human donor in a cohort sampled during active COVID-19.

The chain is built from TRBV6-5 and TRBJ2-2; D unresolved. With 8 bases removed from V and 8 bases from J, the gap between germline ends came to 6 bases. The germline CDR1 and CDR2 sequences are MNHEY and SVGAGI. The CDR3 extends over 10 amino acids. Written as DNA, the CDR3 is TGTGCCAGCGAGGAGGGGGAGCTGTTTTTT. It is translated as CASEEGELFF.

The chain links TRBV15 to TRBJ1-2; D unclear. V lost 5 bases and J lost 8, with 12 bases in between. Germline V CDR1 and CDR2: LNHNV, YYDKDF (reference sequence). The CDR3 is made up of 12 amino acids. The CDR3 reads CATSEDSMGYTF. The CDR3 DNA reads TGTGCCACCAGCGAGGACTCCATGGGCTACACCTTC. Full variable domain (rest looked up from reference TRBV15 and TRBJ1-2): DAMVIQNPRYQVTQFGKPVTLSCSQTLNHNVMYWYQQKSSQAPKLLFHYYDKDFNNEADTPDNFQSRRPNTSFCFLDIRSPGLGDTAMYLCATSEDSMGYTFGSGTRLTVV.

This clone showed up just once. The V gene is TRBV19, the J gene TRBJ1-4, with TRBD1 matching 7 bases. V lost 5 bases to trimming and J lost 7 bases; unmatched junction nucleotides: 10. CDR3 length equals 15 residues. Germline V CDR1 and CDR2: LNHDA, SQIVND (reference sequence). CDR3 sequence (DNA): TGTGCCAGTAGTGCTCAGGGGGGTCTAAGTGAAAAACTGTTTTTT. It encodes CASSAQGGLSEKLFF.

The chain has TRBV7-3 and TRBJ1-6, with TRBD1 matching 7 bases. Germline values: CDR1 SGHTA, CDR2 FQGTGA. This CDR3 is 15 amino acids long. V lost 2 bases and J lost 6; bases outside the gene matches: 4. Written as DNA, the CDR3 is TGTGCCAGCAGCTTATGGACAGGATCTAATTCACCCCTCCACTTT. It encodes CASSLWTGSNSPLHF.

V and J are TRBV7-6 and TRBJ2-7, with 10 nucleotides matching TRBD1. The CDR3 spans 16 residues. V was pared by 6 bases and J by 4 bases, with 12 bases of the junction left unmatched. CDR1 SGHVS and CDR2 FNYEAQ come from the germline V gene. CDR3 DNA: TGTGCCAGCAGTTCGAATCCGGGACAGGGGCAATACGAGCAGTACTTC. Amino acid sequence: CASSSNPGQGQYEQYF.

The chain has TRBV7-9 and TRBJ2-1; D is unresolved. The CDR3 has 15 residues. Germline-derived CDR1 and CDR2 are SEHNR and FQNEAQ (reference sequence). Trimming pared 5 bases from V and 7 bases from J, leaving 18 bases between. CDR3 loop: CASSPSGAVFNEQFF. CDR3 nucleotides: TGTGCCAGCAGCCCCAGTGGAGCCGTATTTAATGAGCAGTTCTTC.